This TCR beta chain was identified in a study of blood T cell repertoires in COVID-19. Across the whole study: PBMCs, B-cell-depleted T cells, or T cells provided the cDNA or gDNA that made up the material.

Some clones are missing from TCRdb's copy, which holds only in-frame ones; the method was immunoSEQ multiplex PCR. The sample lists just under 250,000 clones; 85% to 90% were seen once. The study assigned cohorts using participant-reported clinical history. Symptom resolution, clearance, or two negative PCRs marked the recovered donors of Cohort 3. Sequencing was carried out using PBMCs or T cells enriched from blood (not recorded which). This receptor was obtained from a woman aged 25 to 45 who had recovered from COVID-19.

The DNA for the CDR3 is TGTGCCAGCAGCTTGACAGCGGGAGGGTTGTGGAATGAGCAGTTCTTC. Amino acids: CASSLTAGGLWNEQFF. This chain uses TRBV5-4 with TRBJ2-1; the match to TRBD2 covers 10 bases. This CDR3 is 16 amino acids long. Trimming removed 1 base from V and 7 bases from J; junction bases left unmatched: 8. CDR1 SGHNT and CDR2 YYREEE come from the germline V gene (reference sequence).